The 28 T cell receptor beta chains given below trace back to one sample, sequenced in a study of blood T cell repertoires in COVID-19. Clones were sequenced by immunoSEQ multiplex PCR, and TCRdb holds only the in-frame ones, with some missing. The table includes 70,000 to 95,000 clones, 92% detected once. The sample was peripheral blood. The receptor set was obtained from an older woman with active COVID-19.

The CDR3 region is CSARAGETQYF. CDR3 sequence (DNA): TGCAGTGCTAGGGCTGGTGAGACCCAGTACTTC. V and J are TRBV20-1 and TRBJ2-5; D gene unclear. The ends were cut back, 3 bases at V and 5 bases at J, with 7 bases in the middle. CDR1 is DFQATT and CDR2 is SNEGSKA in the germline V gene (reference sequence). The CDR3 loop spans 11 amino acids.

This chain joins TRBV7-9 and TRBJ1-4; 11 bases align to TRBD1. Germline V CDR1 and CDR2: SEHNR, FQNEAQ (reference sequence). This CDR3 comprises 18 residues. J lost 0 bases, V lost 1 base, and 4 bases had no gene match. The CDR3 loop is CASSLGTGGSATNEKLFF. CDR3 nucleotide sequence: TGTGCCAGCAGCTTAGGGACAGGGGGCTCCGCAACTAATGAAAAACTGTTTTTT.

V gene TRBV2 combines with J gene TRBJ2-6, with a tentative D call TRBD1 (6 bases). There are 18 residues in the CDR3. CDR1 SNHLY and CDR2 FYNNEI come from the germline V gene. Trimming pared 7 bases from V and 1 base from J, leaving 20 bases between. The CDR3 sequence: CASIRPGYRVSGANVLTF. Written as DNA, the CDR3 is TGTGCCAGCATTAGGCCGGGGTACAGGGTTTCTGGGGCCAACGTCCTGACTTTC.

The V and J genes are TRBV7-8 and TRBJ1-5; D is uncertain. This CDR3 comprises 17 residues. Germline V lookup: CDR1 SGHVS, CDR2 FQNEAQ. V lost 2 bases to trimming and J lost 0 bases, with 14 bases between them. Here the CDR3 DNA reads TGTGCCAGCAGCTTAAGAGGGTCCCTTCCTAGCAATCAGCCCCAGCATTTT. Its translation is CASSLRGSLPSNQPQHF.

The chain carries TRBV5-1 and TRBJ2-1; D unclear. CDR1 SGHRS and CDR2 YFSETQ come from the germline V gene. The V and J ends lost 4 bases and 4 bases respectively, with 12 bases between them. The CDR3 spans 14 residues. The CDR3 protein is CASSPTSTYNEQFF. The CDR3 nucleotides are TGCGCCAGCAGCCCTACGTCAACTTACAATGAGCAGTTCTTC.

V gene TRBV7-2 combines with J gene TRBJ1-3, with 7 bases identical to TRBD1. The germline V gene has CDR1 SGHTA and CDR2 FQGNSA. The J segment lost 0 bases and the V segment lost 4 bases, leaving 6 bases of the junction unmatched. CDR3 length equals 16 residues. Here the CDR3 DNA reads TGTGCCAGCAGCTCGACAGGGCCCCACTCTGGAAACACCATATATTTT. Translated, it gives CASSSTGPHSGNTIYF.

This chain connects TRBV19 to TRBJ1-2, with 9 bases lining up with TRBD1. Germline CDR1 and CDR2: LNHDA and SQIVND (reference sequence). The CDR3 spans 14 residues. Germline trimming cut 6 bases from V and 5 bases from J; bases unmatched to any gene: 7. CDR3: CASRKQGAGYGYTF. Here the CDR3 DNA reads TGTGCCAGTAGAAAACAGGGGGCTGGGTATGGCTACACCTTC.

The rearrangement joins TRBV24-1 to TRBJ2-1, with 11 bases that match TRBD2. There are 15 residues in the CDR3. V gave up 3 bases and J gave up 3 bases; unmatched junction bases: 0. Germline V gives CDR1 KGHDR, CDR2 SFDVKD. CDR3 amino acids: CATSDTSGGYNEQFF. CDR3 in DNA: TGTGCCACCAGTGATACTAGCGGGGGCTACAATGAGCAGTTCTTC.

CDR3 coding DNA: TGCGCCAGCAGCACCTGGGACAGGGGCGACGAGCAGTACTTC. It yields the protein CASSTWDRGDEQYF. The V call is TRBV5-1, the J call TRBJ2-7; 10 positions agree with TRBD1. Germline loops: CDR1 SGHRS, CDR2 YFSETQ. The CDR3 loop spans 14 amino acids. J was trimmed by 5 bases and V by 4 bases; bases with no gene match: 6.

The gene calls are TRBV6-2 or TRBV6-3 and TRBJ2-3; no reliable D call. Germline V lookup: CDR1 MNHEY, CDR2 SVGEGT. Trimming removed 4 bases from V and 3 bases from J, with 5 bases in between. The CDR3 runs 12 residues. CDR3 DNA sequence: TGTGCCAGCAGTTCTCTTACAGATACGCAGTATTTT. Its translation: CASSSLTDTQYF.

This chain uses TRBV6-5 with TRBJ2-7, with 7 positions matching TRBD1. Germline CDR1 and CDR2: MNHEY and SVGAGI. V was clipped by 0 bases and J by 1 base; unmatched bases: 3. The CDR3 contains 15 residues. CDR3 region: CASSYSGTDSYEQYF. In DNA, the CDR3 is TGTGCCAGCAGTTACTCAGGGACAGATTCCTACGAGCAGTACTTC.

The chain is built from TRBV4-1 and TRBJ1-1, with D hard to call. The CDR3 is made up of 12 amino acids. Germline CDR1 is MGHRA and CDR2 is YSYEKL. V was shortened by 4 bases and J by 2 bases, with 5 bases between the two germline ends. The CDR3 DNA is TGCGCCAGCAGCCGAACTAACACTGAAGCTTTCTTT. It yields the protein CASSRTNTEAFF.

The chain couples TRBV7-9 to TRBJ1-1, with TRBD1 matching 9 bases. V was clipped by 5 bases and J by 3 bases; unmatched bases: 4. This CDR3 has 14 amino acids. Germline V gene sequence: CDR1 SEHNR, CDR2 FQNEAQ (reference sequence). The CDR3, as DNA: TGTGCCAGCAGCCACCGGGACAGGGACACTGAAGCTTTCTTT. This encodes CASSHRDRDTEAFF.

The rearrangement joins TRBV14 to TRBJ1-1; D remains ambiguous. Germline loops: CDR1 SGHDN, CDR2 FVKESK. The V gene lost 1 base and the J gene lost 5 bases, with 11 bases spanning the gap. The CDR3 length is 14 residues. CDR3: CASSQAVERTEAFF. The CDR3 DNA sequence: TGTGCCAGCAGCCAAGCCGTGGAGAGAACTGAAGCTTTCTTT.

The chain links TRBV3-1 (or the pseudogene TRBV3-2) to TRBJ1-1; D ambiguous. The CDR3 is 17 amino acids. Trimming stripped 1 base from V and 5 bases from J, with 20 bases between. Germline CDR1 is LGHDT and CDR2 is YNNKEL (reference sequence). CDR3 in DNA: TGTGCCAGCAGCCAAGCCCCCCGCGGGTGGAGGTTTACTGAAGCTTTCTTT. Translating gives CASSQAPRGWRFTEAFF.

This rearrangement joins TRBV10-3 to TRBJ2-7, with a weak D call TRBD1 (5 bases). This CDR3 is 16 amino acids long. Trimming removed 0 bases at V and 0 bases at J, with 12 bases between. Germline assignment: CDR1 ENHRY and CDR2 SYGVKD. DNA of the CDR3: TGTGCCATCAGTGAGTCGGTGACAGCGAGCTCCTACGAGCAGTACTTC. Translating it yields CAISESVTASSYEQYF.

V and J are TRBV7-9 and TRBJ2-7, with 9 bases lining up with TRBD2. Germline CDR1 is SEHNR and CDR2 is FQNEAQ (reference sequence). This CDR3 spans 16 amino acids. After removal of 2 bases from V and 2 bases from J, the junction contained 7 bases not matched to a gene. This CDR3 is CASSLLGSGGAYEQYF. The DNA of the CDR3 is TGTGCCAGCAGCTTATTGGGTAGCGGGGGAGCCTACGAGCAGTACTTC.

A single count supports this clone. The chain combines TRBV30 with TRBJ1-5; TRBD1 might be the D (5 bases). The CDR3 is 13 amino acids. Per the germline V gene, CDR1 is GTSNPN and CDR2 is SVGIG (reference sequence). Trimming took 5 bases from V and 0 from J, leaving 8 bases between them. The DNA of the CDR3 is TGTGCCTGGGCGGGGGGTAGCAATCAGCCCCAGCATTTT. Its protein product is CAWAGGSNQPQHF.

The chain carries TRBV21-1 and TRBJ1-2; the table's TRBD1 call for D was not verified on the DNA. TRBV21-1 is termed a pseudogene. This CDR3 has 19 residues. The CDR3 DNA sequence: TGTGCCAGCAGCACCGGACAGGGAACAGCAGATCCGCGATTCTATGGCTACACCTTC. Translation: CASSTGQGTADPRFYGYTF.

CDR3 sequence (DNA): TGTGCCAGCACCGGAGGACCGACCTACTCCTACGAGCAGTACTTC. Translating gives CASTGGPTYSYEQYF. The V and J genes are TRBV6-5 and TRBJ2-7; TRBD2 might be the D (5 bases). The ends were cut back, 7 bases at V and 0 bases at J, with 16 bases in the middle. This CDR3 region has 15 residues. Looked up from germline, CDR1 is MNHEY and CDR2 is SVGAGI.

J is TRBJ2-7 and V is TRBV5-4; perhaps TRBD2 as D (7 bases). This CDR3 region has 16 residues. Per germline, CDR1 SGHNT and CDR2 YYREEE (reference sequence). The ends were cut back, 0 bases at V and 0 bases at J, with 13 bases in the middle. CDR3 residues: CASSLGFRGASYEQYF. The CDR3, as DNA: TGTGCCAGCAGCTTGGGTTTCCGGGGGGCCTCCTACGAGCAGTACTTC.

The table lists this clone with a count of one. This rearrangement joins TRBV6-2 or TRBV6-3 to TRBJ1-4; a possible D gene is TRBD1 (6 bases). The ends were cut back, 5 bases at V and 10 bases at J, with 20 bases in the middle. The CDR3 loop spans 15 amino acids. In germline, CDR1 is MNHEY, CDR2 SVGEGT. In DNA, the CDR3 is TGTGCCAGCAGTCGCAACCGGGCCGCACAGGGAAAACTGTTTTTT. This translates into CASSRNRAAQGKLFF.

The V call is TRBV5-1, the J call TRBJ2-1; 10 nucleotides agree with TRBD2. Germline CDR1 reads SGHRS; CDR2 reads YFSETQ. This CDR3 comprises 16 residues. Trimming at V came to 7 bases and at J to 5 bases, leaving 12 bases not matched to a gene. CDR3 region: CASGSVAGGMNNEQFF. The CDR3 nucleotides are TGCGCCAGCGGGTCGGTAGCGGGGGGAATGAACAATGAGCAGTTCTTC. The variable domain in full, completed from reference TRBV5-1 and TRBJ2-1, reads KAGVTQTPRYLIKTRGQQVTLSCSPISGHRSVSWYQQTPGQGLQFLFEYFSETQRNKGNFPGRFSGRQFSNSRSEMNVSTLELGDSALYLCASGSVAGGMNNEQFFGPGTRLTVL.

V usage is TRBV19 and J usage is TRBJ1-2, with a possible D match to TRBD1 (5 bases). Trimming shortened V by 7 bases and J by 4 bases, and 7 bases separated the two germline ends. Germline V lookup: CDR1 LNHDA, CDR2 SQIVND (reference sequence). The CDR3 is made up of 11 amino acids. The CDR3 protein is CASKGIYGYTF. The CDR3 region has the DNA TGTGCCAGTAAGGGGATCTATGGCTACACCTTC.

V is TRBV30 and J is TRBJ1-5, with a weak D call TRBD1 (5 bases). The CDR3 length is 13 residues. Germline CDR1 is GTSNPN and CDR2 is SVGIG (reference sequence). The V end was cut by 2 bases, the J end by 6 bases, with 11 bases between. The CDR3 loop reads CAWSTRDGQPQHF. CDR3 nucleotides: TGTGCCTGGAGTACCAGGGATGGTCAGCCCCAGCATTTT. Combining the CDR3 with reference TRBV30 and TRBJ1-5 gives the whole variable domain SQTIHQWPATLVQPVGSPLSLECTVEGTSNPNLYWYRQAAGRGLQLLFYSVGIGQISSEVPQNLSASRPQDRQFILSSKKLLLSDSGFYLCAWSTRDGQPQHFGDGTRLSIL.

The chain uses TRBV7-2 and TRBJ2-2; perhaps TRBD2 as D (5 bases). The V gene's germline CDR1 is SGHTA and CDR2 FQGNSA. The CDR3 covers 16 residues. V shed 5 bases and J shed 2 bases, with 15 bases lying between them. CDR3 sequence (DNA): TGTGCCAGCAGCCGCCAAGCGGTCACAAACACCGGGGAGCTGTTTTTT. Translation gives CASSRQAVTNTGELFF.

V gene TRBV24-1 combines with J gene TRBJ2-1; 8 positions agree with TRBD1. The CDR3 sequence is 16 residues long. Germline V gene lookup returns CDR1 KGHDR and CDR2 SFDVKD. V lost 1 base to trimming and J lost 7 bases; unmatched junction nucleotides: 8. The CDR3 loop reads CATSDFPRGLGNEQFF. In DNA form, the CDR3 reads TGTGCCACCAGTGATTTCCCCAGGGGGCTGGGGAATGAGCAGTTCTTC.

The chain combines TRBV28 with TRBJ1-3, with D unclear. V lost 6 bases and J lost 8, with 11 bases in between. Germline V gene lookup returns CDR1 MDHEN and CDR2 SYDVKM. This CDR3 contains 12 residues. For the CDR3, the DNA is TGTGCCAGCAGACCCGGTCCGGACACCATATATTTT. It encodes CASRPGPDTIYF.